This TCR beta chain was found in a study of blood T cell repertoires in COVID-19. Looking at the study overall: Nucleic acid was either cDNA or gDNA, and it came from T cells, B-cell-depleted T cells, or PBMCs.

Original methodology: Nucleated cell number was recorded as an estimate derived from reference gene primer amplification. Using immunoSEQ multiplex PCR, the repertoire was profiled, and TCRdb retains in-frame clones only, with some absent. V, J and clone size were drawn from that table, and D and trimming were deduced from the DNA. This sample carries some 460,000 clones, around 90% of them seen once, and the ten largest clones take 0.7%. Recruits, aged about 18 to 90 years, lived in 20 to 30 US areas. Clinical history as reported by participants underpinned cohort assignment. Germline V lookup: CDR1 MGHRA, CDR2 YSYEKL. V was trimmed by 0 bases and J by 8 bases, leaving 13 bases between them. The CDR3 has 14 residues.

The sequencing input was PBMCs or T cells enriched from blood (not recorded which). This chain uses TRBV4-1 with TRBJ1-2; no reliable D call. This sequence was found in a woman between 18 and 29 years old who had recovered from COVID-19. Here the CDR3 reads CASSQDRGPRGYTF. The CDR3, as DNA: TGCGCCAGCAGCCAAGATCGCGGCCCGCGGGGCTACACCTTC.